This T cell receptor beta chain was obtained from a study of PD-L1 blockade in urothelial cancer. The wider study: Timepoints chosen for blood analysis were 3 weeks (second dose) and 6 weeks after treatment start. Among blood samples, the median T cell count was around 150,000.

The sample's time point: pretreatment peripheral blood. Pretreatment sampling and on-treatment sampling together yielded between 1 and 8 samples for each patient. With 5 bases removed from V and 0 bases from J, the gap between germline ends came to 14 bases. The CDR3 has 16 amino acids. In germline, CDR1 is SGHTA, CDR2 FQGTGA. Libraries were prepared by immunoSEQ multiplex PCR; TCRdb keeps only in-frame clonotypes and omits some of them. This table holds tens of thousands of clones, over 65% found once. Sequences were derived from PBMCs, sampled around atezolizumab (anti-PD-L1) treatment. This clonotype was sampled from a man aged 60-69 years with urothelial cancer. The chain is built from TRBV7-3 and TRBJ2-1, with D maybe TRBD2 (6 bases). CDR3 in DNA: TGTGCCAGCAGCCGTACTAGCAGCAGCTCCTACAATGAGCAGTTCTTC. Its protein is CASSRTSSSSYNEQFF. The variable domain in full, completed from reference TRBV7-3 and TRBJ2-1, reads GAGVSQTPSNKVTEKGKYVELRCDPISGHTALYWYRQSLGQGPEFLIYFQGTGAADDSGLPNDRFFAVRPEGSVSTLKIQRTERGDSAVYLCASSRTSSSSYNEQFFGPGTRLTVL.